These T cell receptor beta chains were read from a single sample in a study of blood T cell repertoires in COVID-19. Measured with immunoSEQ multiplex PCR; TCRdb has only the in-frame clones, and not every one. The sample holds about 430,000 clones, 80% to 90% seen once. Source material: PBMCs or T cells enriched from blood (not recorded which). Every receptor here comes from a man in his thirties or forties who had recovered from COVID-19. The CDR3 runs from the conserved cysteine through the conserved F or W. A D gene is named only where the DNA matches it firmly. Part of the rows lack a size; the others show once, few, many or a class for expanded clones.

cdr3_nt: TGTGCCAGCACCCCTGGGTGGAGCTCCTACGAGCAGTACTTC
cdr3_aa: CASTPGWSSYEQYF
j_call: TRBJ2-7
v_call: TRBV3-1/TRBV3-2
clone_size: -
d_call: -

cdr3_nt: TGTGCCAGCAGTGAATTTTTTCTACCTGAAAAAGCTTTCTTT
cdr3_aa: CASSEFFLPEKAFF
j_call: TRBJ1-1
v_call: TRBV25-1
clone_size: once
d_call: -

cdr3_nt: TGTGCCATCGCCAGGGGACCCGAGACCTACGAGCAGTACTTC
cdr3_aa: CAIARGPETYEQYF
j_call: TRBJ2-7
v_call: TRBV10-3
clone_size: once
d_call: -

cdr3_nt: TGTGCCAGCAGCATTCGACAGGGTAACTATGGCTACACCTTC
cdr3_aa: CASSIRQGNYGYTF
j_call: TRBJ1-2
v_call: TRBV7-2
clone_size: -
d_call: TRBD1

cdr3_nt: TGTGCCAGCAGCTTACAGGGGGCGGGAAACACCATATATTTT
cdr3_aa: CASSLQGAGNTIYF
j_call: TRBJ1-3
v_call: TRBV7-8
clone_size: -
d_call: TRBD1

cdr3_nt: TGCGCCAGCAGCCAAGATACTAGCGGGAATTTCGAGCAGTACTTC
cdr3_aa: CASSQDTSGNFEQYF
j_call: TRBJ2-7
v_call: TRBV4-1
clone_size: -
d_call: TRBD2

cdr3_nt: TGTGCCAGCAGCCGCCGCGGGGGAAACACCATATATTTT
cdr3_aa: CASSRRGGNTIYF
j_call: TRBJ1-3
v_call: TRBV7-8
clone_size: -
d_call: -

cdr3_nt: TGTGCCAGCAGCTCAGGGACAGTGTGGGGCTACACCTTC
cdr3_aa: CASSSGTVWGYTF
j_call: TRBJ1-2
v_call: TRBV7-9
clone_size: -
d_call: TRBD1

cdr3_nt: TGTGCCAGCAGTACCGACAGGAACACTGAAGCTTTCTTT
cdr3_aa: CASSTDRNTEAFF
j_call: TRBJ1-1
v_call: TRBV2
clone_size: -
d_call: -

cdr3_nt: TGTGCCAGTAGTATAGGGAGAAATGGCTACACCTTC
cdr3_aa: CASSIGRNGYTF
j_call: TRBJ1-2
v_call: TRBV19
clone_size: -
d_call: -

cdr3_nt: TGTGCCAGCAGCCAAAGCGGGTTTTCCTCCTACGAGCAGTACTTC
cdr3_aa: CASSQSGFSSYEQYF
j_call: TRBJ2-7
v_call: TRBV3-1/TRBV3-2
clone_size: -
d_call: -

cdr3_nt: TGTGCCAGCAGCTACAGGGGGACCTACGAGCAGTACTTC
cdr3_aa: CASSYRGTYEQYF
j_call: TRBJ2-7
v_call: TRBV7-9
clone_size: -
d_call: TRBD1

cdr3_nt: TGTGCCAGCAGCTCCCAAAATGAGCAGTTCTTC
cdr3_aa: CASSSQNEQFF
j_call: TRBJ2-1
v_call: TRBV7-9
clone_size: -
d_call: -

cdr3_nt: TGTGCTGCGGGGGGGGCTTCCTACAATGAGCAGTTCTTC
cdr3_aa: CAAGGASYNEQFF
j_call: TRBJ2-1
v_call: TRBV28
clone_size: once
d_call: TRBD2

cdr3_nt: TGTGCCAGCCGCCTAACAGGGGGCGCGAATCAGCCCCAGCATTTT
cdr3_aa: CASRLTGGANQPQHF
j_call: TRBJ1-5
v_call: TRBV27
clone_size: -
d_call: TRBD1

cdr3_nt: TGTGCCAGCAGCTTGGACGCAGGGGGCGAAGAGGAAAAACTGTTTTTT
cdr3_aa: CASSLDAGGEEEKLFF
j_call: TRBJ1-4
v_call: TRBV5-5
clone_size: -
d_call: TRBD1

cdr3_nt: TGTGCCAGCAGCCAAGGCACAAGGACTATCTTTTCCTACAATGAGCAGTTCTTC
cdr3_aa: CASSQGTRTIFSYNEQFF
j_call: TRBJ2-1
v_call: TRBV3-1/TRBV3-2
clone_size: -
d_call: -

cdr3_nt: TGTGCCAGCTCAGATCCCCTGATATCTGGAGATACGCAGTATTTT
cdr3_aa: CASSDPLISGDTQYF
j_call: TRBJ2-3
v_call: TRBV2
clone_size: -
d_call: -

cdr3_nt: TGCGCCAGCAGCATCGAACAGGGGCGCAACTATGGCTACACCTTC
cdr3_aa: CASSIEQGRNYGYTF
j_call: TRBJ1-2
v_call: TRBV5-1
clone_size: few
d_call: TRBD1

cdr3_nt: TGTGCCATCAGTGACTCGACAGCGGGGGGCACTGAAGCTTTCTTT
cdr3_aa: CAISDSTAGGTEAFF
j_call: TRBJ1-1
v_call: TRBV10-3
clone_size: -
d_call: -

cdr3_nt: TGTGCCAGCAGCCAAGCAGGGTCGGTGCAGCCCCAGCATTTT
cdr3_aa: CASSQAGSVQPQHF
j_call: TRBJ1-5
v_call: TRBV14
clone_size: -
d_call: -

cdr3_nt: TGTGCCTGGAGCAAAGGACAGGGACCTAACTATGGCTACACCTTC
cdr3_aa: CAWSKGQGPNYGYTF
j_call: TRBJ1-2
v_call: TRBV30
clone_size: -
d_call: TRBD1

cdr3_nt: TGTGCCAGCAGCTCCCCGCGGGCAGATACGCAGTATTTT
cdr3_aa: CASSSPRADTQYF
j_call: TRBJ2-3
v_call: TRBV13
clone_size: -
d_call: -

cdr3_nt: TGTGCCAGCTCCTCGGGGGGCTACGAGCAGTACTTC
cdr3_aa: CASSSGGYEQYF
j_call: TRBJ2-7
v_call: TRBV6-5
clone_size: -
d_call: TRBD2

cdr3_nt: TGTGCCAGCAGCTTGACTAGCGGAGCCTACAATGAGCAGTTCTTC
cdr3_aa: CASSLTSGAYNEQFF
j_call: TRBJ2-1
v_call: TRBV11-2
clone_size: -
d_call: TRBD2

cdr3_nt: TGTGCCAGCAGCGTAAGCGGACAGGGCATCGGAAACACCATATATTTT
cdr3_aa: CASSVSGQGIGNTIYF
j_call: TRBJ1-3
v_call: TRBV9
clone_size: -
d_call: TRBD1

cdr3_nt: TGTGCCAGCAGTTACTCGCGTTGGAACTATGGCTACACCTTC
cdr3_aa: CASSYSRWNYGYTF
j_call: TRBJ1-2
v_call: TRBV6-5
clone_size: -
d_call: -

cdr3_nt: TGTGCCATCAGTGTCTCCCCGGACAGGGGAGGCTACACCTTC
cdr3_aa: CAISVSPDRGGYTF
j_call: TRBJ1-2
v_call: TRBV10-3
clone_size: -
d_call: TRBD1

cdr3_nt: TGTGCCAGCAGCTTGGGACCGGGACTGCCAAACAATGAGCAGTTCTTC
cdr3_aa: CASSLGPGLPNNEQFF
j_call: TRBJ2-1
v_call: TRBV11-3
clone_size: -
d_call: -